One and the same sample provided the 29 T cell receptor beta chains below, sequenced in a study of Tregs in tolerant kidney transplant recipients. Clones were read by immunoSEQ multiplex PCR, and TCRdb kept only the in-frame ones, dropping some. The repertoire holds roughly 250,000 clones, with roughly 84% as singletons. Sequencing used CD4+ T cells from blood. These receptor sequences come from a human donor in good health.

This chain links TRBV19 with TRBJ2-6, with D unresolved. The CDR3 has 15 amino acids. In germline, CDR1 is LNHDA, CDR2 SQIVND (reference sequence). The ends were cut back, 3 bases at V and 4 bases at J, with 10 bases in the middle. The CDR3 is CASSMIDSGANVLTF. The CDR3 nucleotides read TGTGCCAGTAGTATGATCGATTCCGGGGCCAACGTCCTGACTTTC.

The table lists this clone with a count of one. V usage is TRBV6-6 and J usage is TRBJ2-3; D tentatively fits TRBD1 or TRBD2 (5 bases each). CDR3 length: 16 amino acids. With 1 base removed from V and 1 base from J, the gap between germline ends came to 12 bases. Germline CDR1 MNHNY, CDR2 SVGAGI (reference sequence). The CDR3 DNA is TGTGCCAGCAGTTACTTTGACCGGGACGGCACAGATACGCAGTATTTT. Translated, it gives CASSYFDRDGTDTQYF.

This rearrangement joins TRBV15 to TRBJ2-5; a weak D match, TRBD2 (6 bases). The end of the DNA fits TRBJ2-7 better, so the J call may be wrong. CDR3 length: 14 residues. Germline CDR1 and CDR2: LNHNV and YYDKDF (reference sequence). This CDR3 reads CATSRGGDSYEQYF. CDR3 bases: TGTGCCACCAGCAGAGGCGGGGACTCCTACGAGCAGTACTTC.

Details on this clone: The sample has other DNA sequences that encode this CDR3 too. CDR3 loop: CASSVTGGSYGYTF. The CDR3, as DNA: TGTGCCAGCAGTGTAACAGGGGGCTCCTATGGCTACACCTTC. The chain couples TRBV9 to TRBJ1-2; 9 nucleotides line up with TRBD1. The germline gives CDR1 SGDLS, CDR2 YYNGEE. V was pared by 5 bases and J by 4 bases, with 6 bases of the junction left unmatched. This CDR3 has 14 residues.

The rearrangement joins TRBV7-9 to TRBJ1-4, with 9 bases fitting TRBD1. With 3 bases clipped from V and 8 bases from J, the junction kept 10 bases outside the gene matches. The CDR3 length is 16 residues. Germline CDR1 and CDR2: SEHNR and FQNEAQ (reference sequence). CDR3 amino acids: CASSFEAGTGNEKLFF. The CDR3, as DNA: TGTGCCAGCAGCTTCGAAGCCGGGACAGGGAACGAAAAACTGTTTTTT.

This sequence joins TRBV2 and TRBJ1-5; no firm D call. The CDR3 runs 14 residues. In germline, CDR1 is SNHLY, CDR2 FYNNEI. Trimming took 8 bases from V and 0 from J, leaving 11 bases between them. The CDR3 DNA reads as TGTGCCAGCTTTGTGAGGTATAGCAATCAGCCCCAGCATTTT. The encoded protein is CASFVRYSNQPQHF. Variable domain in full (rest from reference TRBV2 and TRBJ1-5): EPEVTQTPSHQVTQMGQEVILRCVPISNHLYFYWYRQILGQKVEFLVSFYNNEISEKSEIFDDQFSVERPDGSNFTLKIRSTKLEDSAMYFCASFVRYSNQPQHFGDGTRLSIL.

The CDR3 nucleotides are TGTGCCAGCAGCAAGACTACCTCAGGCGGGGAGCTGTTTTTT. Protein: CASSKTTSGGELFF. The chain is built from TRBV7-6 and TRBJ2-2; weak D call: TRBD2 (5 bases). Germline V gene lookup returns CDR1 SGHVS and CDR2 FNYEAQ. CDR3 size: 14 residues. The germline V and J ends were trimmed by 5 bases and 7 bases, with 14 bases remaining between them. Variable domain in full (rest from reference TRBV7-6 and TRBJ2-2): GAGVSQSPRYKVTKRGQDVALRCDPISGHVSLYWYRQALGQGPEFLTYFNYEAQQDKSGLPNDRFSAERPEGSISTLTIQRTEQRDSAMYRCASSKTTSGGELFFGEGSRLTVL.

This clone was seen just once. The rearrangement uses TRBV7-3 and TRBJ1-1; TRBD1 might be the D (5 bases). Germline CDR1 SGHTA, CDR2 FQGTGA. V dropped 1 base and J dropped 1 base, with 10 bases sitting between them. The CDR3 contains 15 residues. The CDR3 DNA sequence: TGTGCCAGCAGCTTAAGACAGCCCCGGAACACTGAAGCTTTCTTT. Translating it yields CASSLRQPRNTEAFF.

The rearrangement links TRBV19 to TRBJ1-4, with 11 bases lining up with TRBD1. The CDR3 covers 14 residues. Germline assignment: CDR1 LNHDA and CDR2 SQIVND (reference sequence). J gave up 6 bases and V 11 bases, and 8 bases lay outside the gene matches. CDR3 nucleotides: TGTGCCCCTCCCCGGACAGGGGGCCATGAAAAACTGTTTTTT. It is translated as CAPPRTGGHEKLFF.

The chain carries TRBV5-1 and TRBJ2-2; 8 bases match TRBD1. The CDR3 has 14 amino acids. Germline CDR1 and CDR2: SGHRS and YFSETQ. V lost 4 bases, J lost 14 bases, and 13 bases stayed unmatched. DNA of the CDR3: TGCGCCAGCAGCCCCAACAGGGGAGCAGGGGGCCTGTTTTTT. It translates to CASSPNRGAGGLFF.

The chain employs TRBV5-6 and TRBJ1-2; no firm D call. This CDR3 contains 11 residues. Germline-derived CDR1 and CDR2 are SGHDT and YYEEEE. The V gene lost 0 bases and the J gene lost 8 bases, with 5 bases spanning the gap. CDR3 region: CASSLGQGYTF. The CDR3 region has the DNA TGTGCCAGCAGCTTGGGTCAAGGCTACACCTTC.

The chain combines TRBV6-5 with TRBJ1-2; D gene ambiguous. The CDR3 is made up of 15 amino acids. V lost 4 bases to trimming and J lost 4 bases, with 16 bases between them. CDR1 and CDR2 (germline): MNHEY, SVGAGI. The CDR3 here is CASSLLNLGSYGYTF. The CDR3 DNA sequence: TGTGCCAGCAGTTTATTGAATTTGGGTAGCTATGGCTACACCTTC.

This chain connects TRBV19 to TRBJ1-5, with a tentative D call TRBD1 (6 bases). In germline, CDR1 is LNHDA, CDR2 SQIVND (reference sequence). There are 15 residues in the CDR3. V lost 8 bases and J 7 bases, leaving 21 bases between the germline ends. The CDR3 region has the DNA TGTGCCAGTTCTACCTTGGACAGTTTCAACCAGCCCCAGCATTTT. Its protein product is CASSTLDSFNQPQHF.

This clone is a singleton in its sample. This sequence joins TRBV7-9 and TRBJ2-7; TRBD1 matches 8 bases. Germline values: CDR1 SEHNR, CDR2 FQNEAQ (reference sequence). Losses at the gene ends were 2 bases for V and 2 bases for J; bases not matched to a gene: 5. The CDR3 contains 15 residues. The CDR3 loop is CASSLQDRATYEQYF. The CDR3 nucleotides read TGTGCCAGCAGCTTACAGGACAGGGCCACCTACGAGCAGTACTTC. The full variable domain, rest sourced from reference TRBV7-9 and TRBJ2-7, is DTGVSQNPRHKITKRGQNVTFRCDPISEHNRLYWYRQTLGQGPEFLTYFQNEAQLEKSRLLSDRFSAERPKGSFSTLEIQRTEQGDSAMYLCASSLQDRATYEQYFGPGTRLTVT.

The J gene is TRBJ2-3, the V gene TRBV27; D may be TRBD2 (5 bases). Germline CDR1 reads MNHEY; CDR2 reads SMNVEV (reference sequence). The CDR3 has 15 residues. V lost 3 bases to trimming and J lost 0 bases, with 10 bases between them. The CDR3 is CASSFWRHSTDTQYF. The CDR3 DNA follows: TGTGCCAGCAGTTTTTGGAGGCATAGCACAGATACGCAGTATTTT.

The CDR3 here is CASSLLGSDNEQFF. The CDR3 DNA reads TGTGCCAGCAGCTTGTTGGGGTCCGACAATGAGCAGTTCTTC. V and J are TRBV5-6 and TRBJ2-1; D remains ambiguous. Germline CDR1 SGHDT, CDR2 YYEEEE. Trimming left V 1 base short and J 5 bases short, with 10 bases between. The CDR3 runs 14 residues.

J is TRBJ2-1 and V is TRBV5-4; D tentatively fits TRBD1 or TRBD2 (5 bases each). This CDR3 has 15 residues. Germline V lookup: CDR1 SGHNT, CDR2 YYREEE (reference sequence). The V end was cut by 4 bases, the J end by 0 bases, with 11 bases between. CDR3 protein: CASSPGTDSYNEQFF. The CDR3 DNA reads TGTGCCAGCAGCCCTGGGACGGACTCCTACAATGAGCAGTTCTTC.

The chain carries TRBV5-1 and TRBJ2-6; 7 bases line up with TRBD1. This CDR3 is built from 17 residues. Germline trimming cut 4 bases from V and 0 bases from J; bases unmatched to any gene: 7. The germline V gene has CDR1 SGHRS and CDR2 YFSETQ. The CDR3 loop reads CASSPGQTTSGANVLTF. CDR3 coding DNA: TGCGCCAGCAGCCCGGGACAGACAACCTCTGGGGCCAACGTCCTGACTTTC.

The chain is built from TRBV5-3 and TRBJ1-2, with 7 bases identical to TRBD1. TRBV5-3 is recorded as an ORF, its role being uncertain. CDR3 size: 14 residues. With V trimmed by 5 bases and J by 0 bases, 4 bases remained unmatched. The CDR3 region has the DNA TGTGCCAGAAGTCTACAGGGGACTAACTATGGCTACACCTTC. Amino acid sequence: CARSLQGTNYGYTF.

This chain uses TRBV7-2 with TRBJ1-1; the D gene is possibly TRBD1 (5 bases). Germline V CDR1 and CDR2: SGHTA, FQGNSA. Trimming removed 2 bases from V and 4 bases from J, with 11 bases in between. The CDR3 sequence is 14 residues long. The CDR3 reads CASSLTGRGTEAFF. CDR3 nucleotide sequence: TGTGCCAGCAGCTTAACGGGAAGGGGCACTGAAGCTTTCTTT.

This CDR3 reads CATLGNHEQYF. CDR3 sequence (DNA): TGTGCCACCCTAGGGAACCACGAGCAGTACTTC. The genes are TRBV6-5 and TRBJ2-7, with unresolved D. The CDR3 has 11 residues. Germline V gives CDR1 MNHEY, CDR2 SVGAGI. The V end lost 10 bases, the J end lost 5 bases, and 12 bases lay between the germline ends.

The V call is TRBV30, the J call TRBJ2-2; no clear D gene. The germline V and J ends were trimmed by 2 bases and 2 bases, with 9 bases remaining between them. This CDR3 contains 14 residues. CDR1 and CDR2 from the germline V gene are GTSNPN and SVGIG (reference sequence). Written as DNA, the CDR3 is TGTGCCTGGAGTCTGACCGCTAACACCGGGGAGCTGTTTTTT. Translation gives CAWSLTANTGELFF. The whole variable domain, remainder taken from reference TRBV30 and TRBJ2-2, is SQTIHQWPATLVQPVGSPLSLECTVEGTSNPNLYWYRQAAGRGLQLLFYSVGIGQISSEVPQNLSASRPQDRQFILSSKKLLLSDSGFYLCAWSLTANTGELFFGEGSRLTVL.

The chain recombines TRBV5-8 with TRBJ2-1, with 8 bases identical to TRBD1. The CDR3 contains 14 residues. Germline values: CDR1 SGHTS, CDR2 YDEGEE. Trimming took 4 bases from V and 4 from J; bases not matched to a gene: 4. The CDR3 sequence: CASSVDRGYNEQFF. DNA of the CDR3: TGTGCCAGCAGCGTCGACAGGGGATACAATGAGCAGTTCTTC.

This chain links TRBV10-3 with TRBJ2-5; D gene ambiguous. The V gene lost 5 bases and the J gene lost 1 base, with 8 bases spanning the gap. This CDR3 has 13 residues. Germline CDR1 and CDR2: ENHRY and SYGVKD. CDR3 loop: CAISKDGQETQYF. The CDR3 region has the DNA TGTGCCATCAGTAAGGACGGCCAAGAGACCCAGTACTTC.

The genes are TRBV19 and TRBJ2-1; D might be TRBD1 (6 bases). Trimming stripped 5 bases from V and 8 bases from J, with 13 bases between. Germline values: CDR1 LNHDA, CDR2 SQIVND (reference sequence). CDR3 length equals 13 residues. The CDR3 region is CASSDRMRDEQFF. The DNA for the CDR3 is TGTGCCAGTAGTGACAGGATGCGGGATGAGCAGTTCTTC.

The V gene is TRBV30, the J gene TRBJ1-1; D gene uncertain. The ends were cut back, 4 bases at V and 1 base at J, with 7 bases in the middle. CDR1 is GTSNPN and CDR2 is SVGIG in the germline V gene (reference sequence). This CDR3 contains 12 residues. The DNA of the CDR3 is TGTGCCTGGACCACGGGGAACACTGAAGCTTTCTTT. This gives the protein CAWTTGNTEAFF.

The rearrangement uses TRBV5-1 and TRBJ2-5; perhaps TRBD1 as D (5 bases). The end of the DNA is better explained by TRBJ2-7, so the J call may be wrong. Looked up from germline, CDR1 is SGHRS and CDR2 is YFSETQ. This CDR3 is 15 amino acids long. The DNA of the CDR3 is TGCGCCAGCAGCTTGGCCTACGGACACACCTACGAGCAGTACTTC. Amino acid sequence: CASSLAYGHTYEQYF.

This chain joins TRBV6-5 and TRBJ2-7, with 10 bases identical to TRBD1. Trimming took 0 bases from V and 7 from J; bases not matched to a gene: 6. The CDR3 extends over 15 amino acids. Germline CDR1 and CDR2: MNHEY and SVGAGI. DNA of the CDR3: TGTGCCAGCAGTTACTCGAGGGACAGGGGCAGGGAGCAGTACTTC. Translated, it gives CASSYSRDRGREQYF.

The chain combines TRBV30 with TRBJ2-7, with D tentatively TRBD1 (5 bases). The V gene's germline CDR1 is GTSNPN and CDR2 SVGIG (reference sequence). V dropped 4 bases and J dropped 0 bases, with 13 bases sitting between them. This CDR3 region has 14 residues. CDR3 in amino acids: CAWTRQSYSYEQYF. The CDR3 DNA reads TGTGCCTGGACCAGACAGTCCTACTCCTACGAGCAGTACTTC.